These 30 T cell receptor beta chains came from one sample sequenced in a study of blood T cell repertoires in COVID-19. The assay was immunoSEQ multiplex PCR, and TCRdb's table has in-frame clones only and misses some. The data show 150,000 or so clones, roughly 80% seen once. What was sequenced was peripheral blood. All receptors come from a woman aged 55-69 years with acute or convalescent COVID-19.

A single count supports this clone. This sequence joins TRBV9 and TRBJ2-1; TRBD1 aligns across 9 bases. Germline V gene data show CDR1 as SGDLS and CDR2 as YYNGEE. The CDR3 totals 14 residues. Unmatched junction bases numbered 7, after V lost 7 bases and J lost 5 bases. The CDR3 region has the DNA TGTGCCAGCGTTTCGGGACAGGGTAACAATGAGCAGTTCTTC. This translates into CASVSGQGNNEQFF. Supplemented by reference TRBV9 and TRBJ2-1, the full variable domain reads DSGVTQTPKHLITATGQRVTLRCSPRSGDLSVYWYQQSLDQGLQFLIQYYNGEERAKGNILERFSAQQFPDLHSELNLSSLELGDSALYFCASVSGQGNNEQFFGPGTRLTVL.

This clone occurred a few times. The rearrangement links TRBV9 to TRBJ1-6; possibly TRBD1 for D (5 bases). Germline CDR1 is SGDLS and CDR2 is YYNGEE. The CDR3 length is 16 residues. The ends were cut back, 0 bases at V and 4 bases at J, with 11 bases in the middle. The CDR3 DNA follows: TGTGCCAGCAGCGTAGACAGGCGCCCTTATAATTCACCCCTCCACTTT. Encoded protein: CASSVDRRPYNSPLHF.

The chain recombines TRBV2 with TRBJ1-5; the D is unclear. Trimming pared 3 bases from V and 0 bases from J, leaving 6 bases between. The CDR3 has 14 amino acids. Germline CDR1 is SNHLY and CDR2 is FYNNEI. CDR3 residues: CASSDRISNQPQHF. The CDR3 DNA follows: TGTGCCAGCAGTGACAGGATTAGCAATCAGCCCCAGCATTTT.

The genes are TRBV5-1 and TRBJ1-3; D not resolved. Germline V lookup: CDR1 SGHRS, CDR2 YFSETQ. Deletions cut 2 bases from V and 2 bases from J, with 11 bases between. CDR3 length equals 15 residues. The CDR3, as DNA: TGCGCCAGCAGCTTACAACTCGGGACTGGAAACACCATATATTTT. This translates into CASSLQLGTGNTIYF.

The chain carries TRBV28 and TRBJ1-2, with 7 bases matching TRBD1. The germline V gene encodes CDR1 MDHEN and CDR2 SYDVKM. V lost 2 bases to trimming and J lost 3 bases; unmatched junction nucleotides: 9. This CDR3 is 16 amino acids long. For the CDR3, the DNA is TGTGCCAGCAGTTTACACTCAGGGGGGTGGGACTATGGCTACACCTTC. Residues: CASSLHSGGWDYGYTF.

This chain links TRBV3-1 (or the pseudogene TRBV3-2) with TRBJ1-3, with D perhaps TRBD1 (6 bases). Between the trimmed V and J ends, which lost 6 bases and 5 bases, there was a span of 14 bases. The CDR3 has 14 residues. The germline V gene has CDR1 LGHDT and CDR2 YNNKEL (reference sequence). CDR3 sequence: CASRSPGARNTIYF. DNA of the CDR3: TGTGCCAGCAGATCACCAGGGGCAAGAAACACCATATATTTT.

The genes are TRBV7-9 and TRBJ2-3; 8 bases are a match to TRBD1. The CDR3 contains 15 residues. Trimming at V came to 3 bases and at J to 3 bases, leaving 5 bases not matched to a gene. CDR1 SEHNR and CDR2 FQNEAQ come from the germline V gene (reference sequence). The CDR3 bases are TGTGCCAGCAGCTTTCGACAGGGGAGGACAGATACGCAGTATTTT. Its translation is CASSFRQGRTDTQYF. Using reference TRBV7-9 and TRBJ2-3 for the parts outside the CDR3, the full variable domain is DTGVSQNPRHKITKRGQNVTFRCDPISEHNRLYWYRQTLGQGPEFLTYFQNEAQLEKSRLLSDRFSAERPKGSFSTLEIQRTEQGDSAMYLCASSFRQGRTDTQYFGPGTRLTVL.

The chain joins TRBV5-1 to TRBJ2-7; TRBD1 aligns across 9 bases. Germline loops: CDR1 SGHRS, CDR2 YFSETQ. CDR3 size: 15 residues. V shed 3 bases, J shed 4 bases, and the junction held 8 bases outside the gene matches. The CDR3 reads CASSSSGTGLYEQYF. CDR3 sequence (DNA): TGCGCCAGCAGCTCTTCCGGGACAGGGCTTTACGAGCAGTACTTC.

V gene TRBV9 combines with J gene TRBJ1-2, with 8 bases identical to TRBD1. This CDR3 region has 14 residues. Trimming took 4 bases from V and 6 from J; bases not matched to a gene: 8. Germline-derived CDR1 and CDR2 are SGDLS and YYNGEE. The CDR3 coding sequence is TGTGCCAGCAGCCCAGGGACAGGAACAAATGGCTACACCTTC. It is translated as CASSPGTGTNGYTF. Variable domain in full (rest from reference TRBV9 and TRBJ1-2): DSGVTQTPKHLITATGQRVTLRCSPRSGDLSVYWYQQSLDQGLQFLIQYYNGEERAKGNILERFSAQQFPDLHSELNLSSLELGDSALYFCASSPGTGTNGYTFGSGTRLTVV.

The chain combines TRBV27 with TRBJ1-5, with D possibly matching TRBD1 (5 bases). Germline V gene data show CDR1 as MNHEY and CDR2 as SMNVEV (reference sequence). V was trimmed by 3 bases and J by 0 bases, leaving 9 bases between them. The CDR3 spans 15 residues. CDR3 residues: CASSFPRASNQPQHF. DNA for the CDR3: TGTGCCAGCAGTTTCCCCAGGGCTAGCAATCAGCCCCAGCATTTT.

The chain employs TRBV7-7 and TRBJ2-5; the D gene is possibly TRBD1 (5 bases). This CDR3 has 13 residues. The V end lost 5 bases, the J end lost 4 bases, and 11 bases lay between the germline ends. Germline assignment: CDR1 SSHAT and CDR2 FNYEAQ (reference sequence). CDR3 bases: TGTGCCAGCAGCCCAGGGAATCGAGAGACCCAGTACTTC. This gives the protein CASSPGNRETQYF.

This clone was seen a few times. The chain has TRBV18 and TRBJ2-7; TRBD1 aligns across 10 bases. The junction had 11 bases not matched to a gene; V was cut back by 4 bases and J by 2 bases. The CDR3 totals 17 residues. Germline CDR1 and CDR2: KGHSH and LQKENI. The CDR3 DNA reads as TGTGCCAGCTCACTCGGTTTGGTCGGACAGGGGGCCTACGAGCAGTACTTC. This translates into CASSLGLVGQGAYEQYF. Together with reference TRBV18 and TRBJ2-7, the CDR3 gives the full variable domain: NAGVMQNPRHLVRRRGQEARLRCSPMKGHSHVYWYRQLPEEGLKFMVYLQKENIIDESGMPKERFSAEFPKEGPSILRIQQVVRGDSAAYFCASSLGLVGQGAYEQYFGPGTRLTVT.

CDR3: CASRGTGGLYEQYF. CDR3 bases: TGTGCCAGCAGGGGGACAGGGGGTCTCTACGAGCAGTACTTC. V and J are TRBV6-5 and TRBJ2-7; 11 nucleotides agree with TRBD1. The germline CDR1 and CDR2 sequences are MNHEY and SVGAGI. Trimming removed 6 bases from V and 3 bases from J; junction bases left unmatched: 4. This CDR3 is built from 14 residues.

V gene TRBV3-1 (or the pseudogene TRBV3-2) combines with J gene TRBJ1-3; D is uncertain. There are 15 residues in the CDR3. The ends were cut back, 4 bases at V and 0 bases at J, with 10 bases in the middle. Per germline, CDR1 LGHDT and CDR2 YNNKEL (reference sequence). CDR3 protein: CASSPGEYSGNTIYF. Here the CDR3 DNA reads TGTGCCAGCAGCCCCGGGGAGTACTCTGGAAACACCATATATTTT.

V and J are TRBV6-5 and TRBJ1-2, with a weak D call TRBD1 (6 bases). Germline CDR1 is MNHEY and CDR2 is SVGAGI. The CDR3 contains 13 residues. Trimming left V 6 bases short and J 6 bases short, with 14 bases between. The CDR3 spells CASSPGDGHGYTF. In nucleotides, the CDR3 is TGTGCCAGCAGCCCAGGGGACGGGCATGGCTACACCTTC.

This chain links TRBV5-6 with TRBJ1-2, with unresolved D. CDR3 length: 11 residues. The germline gives CDR1 SGHDT, CDR2 YYEEEE. The V and J ends lost 3 bases and 7 bases respectively, with 7 bases between them. The CDR3 sequence: CASSSSSGYTF. The CDR3 DNA is TGTGCCAGCAGCTCATCGAGTGGCTACACCTTC.

The chain employs TRBV19 and TRBJ2-5; TRBD2 might be the D (5 bases). CDR3 length equals 16 residues. V lost 0 bases, J lost 4 bases, and 15 bases lay in between. The germline CDR1 and CDR2 sequences are LNHDA and SQIVND (reference sequence). DNA for the CDR3: TGTGCCAGTAGTATAGATGGGAGCCTCATGGGAGAGACCCAGTACTTC. As protein: CASSIDGSLMGETQYF. The full variable domain, completed using reference TRBV19 and TRBJ2-5, is DGGITQSPKYLFRKEGQNVTLSCEQNLNHDAMYWYRQDPGQGLRLIYYSQIVNDFQKGDIAEGYSVSREKKESFPLTVTSAQKNPTAFYLCASSIDGSLMGETQYFGPGTRLLVL.

The chain links TRBV18 to TRBJ2-1, with no clear D. CDR1 KGHSH and CDR2 LQKENI come from the germline V gene. Trimming took 3 bases from V and 5 from J, leaving 11 bases between them. This CDR3 has 14 residues. CDR3 sequence reads: CASSPTLSDNEQFF. The CDR3 nucleotides are TGTGCCAGCTCACCTACGTTAAGCGACAATGAGCAGTTCTTC.

V and J are TRBV29-1 and TRBJ1-5, with 8 positions matching TRBD1. Germline V gives CDR1 SQVTM, CDR2 ANQGSEA. The CDR3 runs 14 residues. The J segment lost 6 bases and the V segment lost 6 bases, leaving 10 bases of the junction unmatched. The CDR3 here is CSVRQGIQGQPQHF. In DNA, the CDR3 is TGCAGCGTACGACAGGGGATACAGGGTCAGCCCCAGCATTTT. Together with reference TRBV29-1 and TRBJ1-5, the CDR3 gives the full variable domain: SAVISQKPSRDICQRGTSLTIQCQVDSQVTMMFWYRQQPGQSLTLIATANQGSEATYESGFVIDKFPISRPNLTFSTLTVSNMSPEDSSIYLCSVRQGIQGQPQHFGDGTRLSIL.

V is TRBV12-3 or TRBV12-4 and J is TRBJ2-5; the D is unclear. The CDR3 is made up of 13 amino acids. With 3 bases removed from V and 2 bases from J, the gap between germline ends came to 7 bases. CDR3 nucleotides: TGTGCCAGCAGTTTTTCCAGGCAAGAGACCCAGTACTTC. Translating gives CASSFSRQETQYF.

This clone was seen a single time. The chain combines TRBV2 with TRBJ2-7; TRBD2 matches 7 bases. The length of the CDR3 is 13 residues. The germline V gene has CDR1 SNHLY and CDR2 FYNNEI. V lost 6 bases to trimming and J lost 2 bases; unmatched junction nucleotides: 4. For the CDR3, the DNA is TGTGCCAGCAGCGGGAGGCCCCCCTACGAGCAGTACTTC. Translating it yields CASSGRPPYEQYF. Using reference TRBV2 and TRBJ2-7 for the parts outside the CDR3, the full variable domain is EPEVTQTPSHQVTQMGQEVILRCVPISNHLYFYWYRQILGQKVEFLVSFYNNEISEKSEIFDDQFSVERPDGSNFTLKIRSTKLEDSAMYFCASSGRPPYEQYFGPGTRLTVT.

This clone has a single count. The CDR3 protein is CASGRFATNEKLFF. The CDR3 nucleotides are TGTGCCAGCGGCCGTTTCGCAACTAATGAAAAACTGTTTTTT. This chain connects TRBV2 to TRBJ1-4; D is ambiguous. V gave up 8 bases and J gave up 0 bases, with 10 bases separating them. This CDR3 comprises 14 residues. CDR1 SNHLY and CDR2 FYNNEI come from the germline V gene.

V usage is TRBV7-2 and J usage is TRBJ2-1, with 9 positions matching TRBD1. Trimming took 1 base from V and 15 from J; bases not matched to a gene: 16. Per germline, CDR1 SGHTA and CDR2 FQGNSA. This CDR3 spans 16 amino acids. The CDR3 nucleotides read TGTGCCAGCAGCTTAGAGGACAGGGGTTTTCCGCGGTCGCGGTTCTTC. The encoded protein is CASSLEDRGFPRSRFF.

This clone appeared once. The chain links TRBV11-2 to TRBJ1-2; possible D gene TRBD1, 6 bases. This CDR3 contains 14 residues. V was shortened by 8 bases and J by 4 bases, with 17 bases between the two germline ends. Germline CDR1 SGHAT, CDR2 FQNNGV. This chain's CDR3 is CASATTGSAYGYTF. DNA of the CDR3: TGTGCCAGCGCAACTACAGGGTCCGCCTATGGCTACACCTTC.

V gene TRBV18 combines with J gene TRBJ1-5; the D is unclear. Trimming left V 6 bases short and J 0 bases short, with 12 bases between. Germline V gene data show CDR1 as KGHSH and CDR2 as LQKENI. The CDR3 totals 15 residues. This CDR3 reads CASSPTSGSNQPQHF. The CDR3 nucleotides are TGTGCCAGCTCCCCTACGTCAGGTAGCAATCAGCCCCAGCATTTT.

The CDR3 nucleotides are TGTGCCAGCAGCAGGGGGCCAGGGGGCTTCGGAGCTGGAAACACCATATATTTT. Protein sequence: CASSRGPGGFGAGNTIYF. The genes are TRBV5-4 and TRBJ1-3, with 8 nucleotides matching TRBD1. Germline CDR1 reads SGHNT; CDR2 reads YYREEE (reference sequence). Germline trimming cut 4 bases from V and 2 bases from J; bases unmatched to any gene: 14. CDR3 length: 18 amino acids.

This sequence joins TRBV30 and TRBJ1-2; the D gene is possibly TRBD1 (5 bases). Germline assignment: CDR1 GTSNPN and CDR2 SVGIG (reference sequence). This CDR3 is 16 amino acids long. V was clipped by 0 bases and J by 4 bases, with 18 bases between them. Written as DNA, the CDR3 is TGTGCCTGGAGTGTACTGGGAACCGACAGATTCTATGGCTACACCTTC. The encoded protein is CAWSVLGTDRFYGYTF.

The rearrangement joins TRBV3-1 (or the pseudogene TRBV3-2) to TRBJ2-7, with 7 bases that match TRBD2. J was trimmed by 6 bases and V by 3 bases; bases with no gene match: 5. CDR1 is LGHDT, CDR2 YNNKEL, per germline (reference sequence). This CDR3 comprises 13 residues. The CDR3 DNA follows: TGTGCCAGCAGCCAGGGGGGGAGGGTCGAGCAGTACTTC. Its protein product is CASSQGGRVEQYF.

The chain uses TRBV6-6 and TRBJ1-2, with D possibly TRBD1 on 5 matching bases. The germline V and J ends were trimmed by 2 bases and 3 bases, with 10 bases remaining between them. Germline lookup yields CDR1 MNHNY and CDR2 SVGAGI (reference sequence). The CDR3 sequence is 14 residues long. CDR3 DNA: TGTGCCAGCAGTTACGGGGGGAATGACTATGGCTACACCTTC. Translated, it gives CASSYGGNDYGYTF.

The genes are TRBV7-2 and TRBJ2-1; 9 nucleotides align to TRBD2. CDR3 length: 15 residues. Germline V lookup: CDR1 SGHTA, CDR2 FQGNSA. Trimming removed 1 base from V and 4 bases from J; junction bases left unmatched: 2. In nucleotides, the CDR3 is TGTGCCAGCAGCTTAGTTAGCGGGGGTTACAATGAGCAGTTCTTC. Its protein is CASSLVSGGYNEQFF.